What follows is one TCR beta chain and its context. Germline CDR1 and CDR2: SGDLS and YYNGEE. The CDR3 sequence is 12 residues long. V shed 5 bases and J shed 2 bases, with 7 bases lying between them. These data belong to a study of blood T cell repertoires in COVID-19. About the research overall: Samples representing acute and convalescent COVID-19 were sourced from the United States, Italy and Spain. Sources were T cells, B-cell-depleted T cells, or PBMCs; the material itself was cDNA or gDNA.

Authors' data handling: By means of reference gene primer amplification, nucleated cell counts were estimated. Measured with immunoSEQ multiplex PCR; TCRdb has only the in-frame clones, and not every one. The D gene and trimming were derived from the DNA, and the V and J assignments and clone size from that table. The sample shows about 160,000 clones, around 85% of them seen only once. Specimen: peripheral blood. The chain couples TRBV9 to TRBJ1-2; possible D gene TRBD1, 5 bases. The sequence came from a man between 60 and 75 years old who had recovered from COVID-19. DNA of the CDR3: TGTGCCAGCAGAAAGGGGAACTATGGCTACACCTTC. Amino acids: CASRKGNYGYTF.